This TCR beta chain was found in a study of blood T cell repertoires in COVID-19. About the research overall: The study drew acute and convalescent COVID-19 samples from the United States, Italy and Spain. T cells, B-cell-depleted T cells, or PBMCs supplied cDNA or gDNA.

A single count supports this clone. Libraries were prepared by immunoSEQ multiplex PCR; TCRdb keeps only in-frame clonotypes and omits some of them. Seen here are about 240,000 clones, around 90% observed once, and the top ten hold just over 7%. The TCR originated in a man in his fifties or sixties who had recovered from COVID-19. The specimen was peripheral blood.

For the CDR3, the DNA is TGCGCCAGCAGCTCCGTGCCCGAGTACGAGCAGTACTTC. Its protein product is CASSSVPEYEQYF. This sequence joins TRBV5-1 and TRBJ2-7; D gene unclear. V was shortened by 3 bases and J by 4 bases, with 11 bases between the two germline ends. This CDR3 comprises 13 residues. Germline V CDR1 and CDR2: SGHRS, YFSETQ. Combining the CDR3 with reference TRBV5-1 and TRBJ2-7 gives the whole variable domain KAGVTQTPRYLIKTRGQQVTLSCSPISGHRSVSWYQQTPGQGLQFLFEYFSETQRNKGNFPGRFSGRQFSNSRSEMNVSTLELGDSALYLCASSSVPEYEQYFGPGTRLTVT.